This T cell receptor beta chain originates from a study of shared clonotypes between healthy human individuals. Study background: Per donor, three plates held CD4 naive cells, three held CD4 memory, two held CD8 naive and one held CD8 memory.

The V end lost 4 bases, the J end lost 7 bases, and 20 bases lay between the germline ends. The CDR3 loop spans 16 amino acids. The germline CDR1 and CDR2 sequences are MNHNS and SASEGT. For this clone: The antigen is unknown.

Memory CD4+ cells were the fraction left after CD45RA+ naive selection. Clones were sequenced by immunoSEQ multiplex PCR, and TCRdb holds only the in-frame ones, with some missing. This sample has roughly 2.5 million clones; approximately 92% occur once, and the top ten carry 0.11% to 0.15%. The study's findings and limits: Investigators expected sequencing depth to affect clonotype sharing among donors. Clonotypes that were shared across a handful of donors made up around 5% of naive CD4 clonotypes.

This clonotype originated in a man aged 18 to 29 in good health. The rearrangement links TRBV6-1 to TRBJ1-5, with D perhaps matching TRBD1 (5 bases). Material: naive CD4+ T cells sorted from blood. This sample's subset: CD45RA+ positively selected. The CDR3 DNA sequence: TGTGCCAGCAGTGGCCTCAGGGCGAACTTACCACAGCCCCAGCATTTT. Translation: CASSGLRANLPQPQHF.